The 28 T cell receptor beta chains below were found in one sample sequenced in a study of cytomegalovirus exposure and HLA in healthy donors. The PCR was carried out with 60 Vbeta primers and 13 Jbeta primers. Sequenced by immunoSEQ multiplex PCR; TCRdb stores in-frame clones only, minus some. The data hold some 75,000 clones, with more than 60% observed a single time. Sequencing input: PBMCs. Source of these receptors: a man aged 18 to 29 in good health and CMV-seropositive.

The genes are TRBV6-5 and TRBJ1-1; D remains unclear. CDR1 is MNHEY and CDR2 is SVGAGI in the germline V gene. The CDR3 loop spans 15 amino acids. The V end lost 4 bases, the J end lost 0 bases, and 12 bases lay between the germline ends. CDR3 bases: TGTGCCAGCAGTTCCCGGCCACGGGTGAACACTGAAGCTTTCTTT. As protein: CASSSRPRVNTEAFF.

J is TRBJ2-7 and V is TRBV1; the DNA was not used to check the table's D call, TRBD1. TRBV1 is a recognized pseudogene. This CDR3 has 17 residues. The CDR3 spells CTSSQDWARQETYEQYF. CDR3 DNA: TGCACCAGCAGCCAAGACTGGGCTAGACAGGAGACCTACGAGCAGTACTTC.

This sequence joins TRBV29-1 and TRBJ2-6; 9 bases line up with TRBD1. Trimming at V came to 5 bases and at J to 1 base, leaving 6 bases not matched to a gene. The CDR3 sequence is 16 residues long. Per the germline V gene, CDR1 is SQVTM and CDR2 is ANQGSEA. The DNA for the CDR3 is TGCAGCGTTCGCGGACAGGGGTCTTCTGGGGCCAACGTCCTGACTTTC. Its protein product is CSVRGQGSSGANVLTF.

V is TRBV6-4 and J is TRBJ2-3, with 9 bases matching TRBD2. Germline lookup yields CDR1 MRHNA and CDR2 SNTAGT. The CDR3 extends over 12 amino acids. J lost 14 bases, V lost 2 bases, and 5 bases had no gene match. Written as DNA, the CDR3 is TGTGCCAGCAGTGACCTAGCGGGATGGAGGTATTTT. This gives the protein CASSDLAGWRYF.

This rearrangement joins TRBV28 to TRBJ1-1; D possibly corresponds to TRBD1 (5 bases). Germline V CDR1 and CDR2: MDHEN, SYDVKM. This CDR3 is built from 13 residues. The CDR3 protein is CAHKGAKNTEAFF. CDR3 sequence (DNA): TGTGCTCATAAAGGGGCTAAGAACACTGAAGCTTTCTTT.

The genes are TRBV10-1 and TRBJ2-7; no clear D gene. The CDR3 is made up of 13 amino acids. V lost 0 bases, J lost 5 bases, and 8 bases lay in between. Per the germline V gene, CDR1 is WNHNN and CDR2 is SYGVQD (reference sequence). CDR3 in amino acids: CASSESGRNEQYF. CDR3 bases: TGCGCCAGCAGTGAGTCGGGCAGGAACGAGCAGTACTTC.

The chain carries TRBV29-1 and TRBJ1-1; D might be TRBD1 (5 bases). V dropped 5 bases and J dropped 3 bases, with 10 bases sitting between them. Germline CDR1 and CDR2: SQVTM and ANQGSEA. The CDR3 totals 12 residues. The CDR3 sequence: CSVTQGYTEAFF. CDR3 sequence (DNA): TGCAGCGTTACGCAGGGTTACACTGAAGCTTTCTTT.

This rearrangement joins TRBV6-5 to TRBJ2-7; possibly TRBD1 for D (6 bases). The CDR3 length is 13 residues. V dropped 6 bases and J dropped 0 bases, with 9 bases sitting between them. CDR1 is MNHEY and CDR2 is SVGAGI in the germline V gene. In DNA, the CDR3 is TGTGCCAGCAGACTAGGGGGCTCCTACGAGCAGTACTTC. It is translated as CASRLGGSYEQYF.

The chain has TRBV7-9 and TRBJ1-5; 9 bases match TRBD1. This CDR3 has 16 amino acids. CDR1 and CDR2 from the germline V gene are SEHNR and FQNEAQ (reference sequence). Trimming took 5 bases from V and 3 from J; bases not matched to a gene: 8. CDR3 sequence reads: CASSTGTGFVNQPQHF. The CDR3 bases are TGTGCCAGCAGCACAGGGACAGGGTTCGTCAATCAGCCCCAGCATTTT. Variable domain in full (rest from reference TRBV7-9 and TRBJ1-5): DTGVSQNPRHKITKRGQNVTFRCDPISEHNRLYWYRQTLGQGPEFLTYFQNEAQLEKSRLLSDRFSAERPKGSFSTLEIQRTEQGDSAMYLCASSTGTGFVNQPQHFGDGTRLSIL.

This clone was observed a handful of times. The V call is TRBV5-1, the J call TRBJ2-7; 9 bases line up with TRBD1. CDR3 size: 15 residues. V shed 6 bases and J 4 bases; nucleotides not matched to a gene: 11. Germline V gene sequence: CDR1 SGHRS, CDR2 YFSETQ. The CDR3 nucleotides are TGCGCCAGCATGCCCCTGACAGGGGGACCGTACGAGCAGTACTTC. This encodes CASMPLTGGPYEQYF.

This chain connects TRBV7-9 to TRBJ2-1, with D perhaps TRBD2 (6 bases). The V gene lost 2 bases and the J gene lost 8 bases, with 22 bases spanning the gap. In germline, CDR1 is SEHNR, CDR2 FQNEAQ (reference sequence). CDR3 length: 17 residues. The CDR3 region is CASSLPKAGPLTDEQFF. CDR3 DNA: TGTGCCAGCAGCTTACCGAAAGCGGGTCCCCTAACAGATGAGCAGTTCTTC.

This chain uses TRBV28 with TRBJ2-4; perhaps TRBD1 as D (6 bases). Germline V lookup: CDR1 MDHEN, CDR2 SYDVKM. V lost 7 bases and J lost 9, with 19 bases in between. The CDR3 is made up of 14 amino acids. The CDR3 DNA is TGTGCCAGCACCTCAGGGGCCAGGGGATCCATTCAGTACTTC. Amino acids: CASTSGARGSIQYF.

The V gene is TRBV5-1, the J gene TRBJ2-5; tentative D call: TRBD2 (5 bases). Looked up from germline, CDR1 is SGHRS and CDR2 is YFSETQ. CDR3 size: 14 residues. Trimming pared 4 bases from V and 2 bases from J, leaving 12 bases between. CDR3 residues: CASSPTAVQETQYF. In nucleotides, the CDR3 is TGCGCCAGCAGCCCCACAGCGGTGCAAGAGACCCAGTACTTC. Full variable domain (rest looked up from reference TRBV5-1 and TRBJ2-5): KAGVTQTPRYLIKTRGQQVTLSCSPISGHRSVSWYQQTPGQGLQFLFEYFSETQRNKGNFPGRFSGRQFSNSRSEMNVSTLELGDSALYLCASSPTAVQETQYFGPGTRLLVL.

In DNA form, the CDR3 reads TGTGCCAGCAGACAGTCGTTGTGGGGCGCGTCACCCCTCCACTTT. This encodes CASRQSLWGASPLHF. The chain is built from TRBV25-1 and TRBJ1-6; D might be TRBD1 (5 bases). The germline CDR1 and CDR2 sequences are MGHDK and SYGVNS. This CDR3 comprises 15 residues. Trimming shortened V by 6 bases and J by 10 bases, and 19 bases separated the two germline ends.

The sample holds many counts of this clone. The chain combines TRBV25-1 with TRBJ2-7; no reliable D call. Germline CDR1 is MGHDK and CDR2 is SYGVNS. The CDR3 totals 12 residues. The V end was cut by 3 bases, the J end by 4 bases, with 7 bases between. In DNA, the CDR3 is TGTGCCAGCAGTGACCGAGAATACGAGCAGTACTTC. Residues: CASSDREYEQYF.

The J gene is TRBJ2-7, the V gene TRBV9; TRBD2 matches 8 bases. Germline V gives CDR1 SGDLS, CDR2 YYNGEE. V gave up 3 bases and J gave up 2 bases; unmatched junction bases: 4. CDR3 length: 14 residues. This chain's CDR3 is CASSGGLAPYEQYF. The CDR3 region has the DNA TGTGCCAGCAGCGGCGGACTAGCCCCCTACGAGCAGTACTTC.

DNA for the CDR3: TGTGCCAGCAGCCAAGGGATCGGGACAGGCCCTGAAGCTTTCTTT. Residues: CASSQGIGTGPEAFF. V and J are TRBV14 and TRBJ1-1, with 8 bases aligning to TRBD1. CDR3 length equals 15 residues. CDR1 and CDR2 from the germline V gene are SGHDN and FVKESK. The V segment lost 1 base and the J segment 6 bases; nucleotides outside the gene matches: 7.

This chain links TRBV7-9 with TRBJ2-1; 11 bases map to TRBD2. Losses at the gene ends were 2 bases for V and 7 bases for J; bases not matched to a gene: 4. Germline CDR1 reads SEHNR; CDR2 reads FQNEAQ (reference sequence). This CDR3 is 15 amino acids long. The CDR3 region has the DNA TGTGCCAGCAGCTTACGTAGCGGGAGGGGGAATGAGCAGTTCTTC. It yields the protein CASSLRSGRGNEQFF.

This chain links TRBV28 with TRBJ1-2; D perhaps matches TRBD1 (6 bases). The CDR3 contains 14 residues. The germline V gene encodes CDR1 MDHEN and CDR2 SYDVKM. The V gene lost 1 base and the J gene lost 4 bases, with 10 bases spanning the gap. This chain's CDR3 is CASSLYREGYGYTF. In DNA, the CDR3 is TGTGCCAGCAGTTTATACAGGGAGGGCTATGGCTACACCTTC.

The chain has TRBV14 and TRBJ1-1; D is perhaps TRBD1 (6 bases). This CDR3 region has 15 residues. The V and J ends lost 1 base and 3 bases respectively, with 12 bases between them. The germline CDR1 and CDR2 sequences are SGHDN and FVKESK. The CDR3 nucleotides read TGTGCCAGCAGCCAAGGTCAGGGGTTGGACACTGAAGCTTTCTTT. Amino acid sequence: CASSQGQGLDTEAFF.

The CDR3 here is CASRGTSGPSYEQYF. In nucleotides, the CDR3 is TGTGCCAGCAGGGGGACTAGCGGTCCTTCCTACGAGCAGTACTTC. The chain joins TRBV6-1 to TRBJ2-7, with TRBD2 identical over 11 bases. CDR3 length: 15 amino acids. Per germline, CDR1 MNHNS and CDR2 SASEGT. V was pared by 6 bases and J by 1 base, with 5 bases of the junction left unmatched.

The J gene is TRBJ1-1, the V gene TRBV2, with D uncertain. Germline CDR1 and CDR2: SNHLY and FYNNEI. The CDR3 consists of 15 residues. Trimming shortened V by 4 bases and J by 1 base, and 13 bases separated the two germline ends. In DNA, the CDR3 is TGTGCCAGCAGTGTTCATCGAGGTCCGAACACTGAAGCTTTCTTT. Translating gives CASSVHRGPNTEAFF.

The V and J genes are TRBV6-5 and TRBJ2-7; 8 nucleotides agree with TRBD1. Germline V gene data show CDR1 as MNHEY and CDR2 as SVGAGI. J lost 4 bases, V lost 6 bases, and 8 bases had no gene match. The CDR3 length is 14 residues. CDR3 in amino acids: CASSPRGLEYEQYF. DNA for the CDR3: TGTGCCAGCAGCCCCAGGGGGCTTGAATACGAGCAGTACTTC.

The CDR3 spells CASSVRGGPFNEQFF. As DNA, the CDR3 is TGTGCCAGCAGCGTAAGGGGAGGGCCCTTCAATGAGCAGTTCTTC. V gene TRBV9 combines with J gene TRBJ2-1; 7 nucleotides agree with TRBD2. The CDR3 covers 15 residues. V lost 1 base, J lost 6 bases, and 7 bases stayed unmatched. Germline CDR1 and CDR2: SGDLS and YYNGEE.

CDR3 region: CASSQGDRPYGYTF. CDR3 nucleotide sequence: TGCGCCAGCAGCCAGGGCGACAGGCCCTATGGCTACACCTTC. This chain uses TRBV4-1 with TRBJ1-2, with TRBD1 as a possible D gene (6 bases). The germline gives CDR1 MGHRA, CDR2 YSYEKL. V shed 3 bases and J shed 4 bases, with 12 bases lying between them. CDR3 size: 14 residues.

This clone was seen only a few times. V gene TRBV5-5 combines with J gene TRBJ1-5; D remains unclear. This CDR3 is built from 13 residues. Germline V gives CDR1 SGHKS, CDR2 YYEKEE (reference sequence). The germline V and J ends were trimmed by 4 bases and 5 bases, with 10 bases remaining between them. CDR3: CASSGDSYQPQHF. The CDR3 nucleotides are TGTGCCAGCAGCGGCGACTCTTATCAGCCCCAGCATTTT.

This sequence joins TRBV29-1 and TRBJ2-3; no reliable D call. From germline, CDR1 is SQVTM and CDR2 ANQGSEA. This CDR3 is built from 13 residues. V lost 4 bases and J lost 0, with 8 bases in between. In nucleotides, the CDR3 is TGCAGCGTTGTTAGCAGAAGCACAGATACGCAGTATTTT. Translating gives CSVVSRSTDTQYF.

The J gene is TRBJ1-1, the V gene TRBV6-5, with D perhaps TRBD1 (6 bases). V lost 6 bases to trimming and J lost 0 bases, with 11 bases between them. The germline V gene encodes CDR1 MNHEY and CDR2 SVGAGI. The CDR3 is 14 residues long. CDR3: CASRPGQLNTEAFF. CDR3 in DNA: TGTGCCAGCAGGCCCGGACAGCTGAACACTGAAGCTTTCTTT.